Shown below are 2 T cell receptor beta chains from a single sample sequenced in a study of blood T cell repertoires in COVID-19. The assay was immunoSEQ multiplex PCR, and TCRdb's table has in-frame clones only and misses some. This table has roughly 300,000 clones, less than 90% appearing once. Source material: peripheral blood. These TCRs come from a woman in her 30s with COVID-19, enrolled during active disease.

The rearrangement joins TRBV6-6 to TRBJ1-5; perhaps TRBD1 as D (6 bases). V shed 4 bases and J shed 1 base, with 11 bases lying between them. Germline assignment: CDR1 MNHNY and CDR2 SVGAGI (reference sequence). This CDR3 has 15 amino acids. In DNA, the CDR3 is TGTGCCAGCAGTTTACAGGGCGGGAGCAATCAGCCCCAGCATTTT. It is translated as CASSLQGGSNQPQHF.

In its sample, this clone was seen a few times. The chain has TRBV5-5 and TRBJ2-3, with 10 bases lining up with TRBD1. V lost 2 bases, J lost 9 bases, and 6 bases stayed unmatched. CDR1 is SGHKS, CDR2 YYEKEE, per germline (reference sequence). The CDR3 runs to 14 residues. The CDR3 DNA reads TGTGCCAGCAGCTTCCCACGGACAGGGGGGACGCAGTATTTT. This sequence encodes CASSFPRTGGTQYF.